Listed below are T cell receptor beta chains from one sample, sequenced in a study of shared clonotypes between healthy human individuals. Clones were read by immunoSEQ multiplex PCR, and TCRdb kept only the in-frame ones, dropping some. The data contain more than 1 million clones, 75% to 80% of them singletons. Material for sequencing was memory CD4+ T cells from PBMCs. The receptors come from a man aged 18-30 years in good health. Some clones in this sample may be carry-over from other donors' samples. Both conserved end residues are part of each CDR3. Each record gives: V gene, J gene, clone size, D gene, CDR3 DNA, CDR3 protein. D genes are given only for firm matches. Size values are once, few and many counts, or a class for expanded clones, and some rows have none.

TRBV7-9	TRBJ2-1	.	.	TGTGCCAGCAACGACCCAAACCGGGGCCAGCAGCGTAATGAGCAGTTCTTC	CASNDPNRGQQRNEQFF
TRBV28	TRBJ2-3	.	.	TGTGCCAGCAGTTTTACTCCTGCAGGCAGGGGATCTAGCACAGATACGCAGTATTTT	CASSFTPAGRGSSTDTQYF
TRBV29-1	TRBJ2-5	.	TRBD1	TGCAGCGTTGTTCCCCCGACAGGGGGGAAAGAGACCCAGTACTTC	CSVVPPTGGKETQYF
TRBV9	TRBJ1-1	.	.	TGTGCCAGCAGCGCTGCAGGGGCGCGTCAGAACACTGAAGCTTTCTTT	CASSAAGARQNTEAFF
TRBV11-2	TRBJ2-7	.	TRBD1	TGTGCCAGCAGCTTAGCCGGGACAGGGATATACGAGCAGTACTTC	CASSLAGTGIYEQYF
TRBV7-3	TRBJ2-5	.	TRBD2	TGTGCCAGCAGCGTAGGACTAGCGGGATCGGAGACCCAGTACTTC	CASSVGLAGSETQYF
TRBV7-9	TRBJ2-3	.	.	TGTGCCAGCAGCTCACAGGGCACAGATACGCAGTATTTT	CASSSQGTDTQYF
TRBV4-3	TRBJ2-7	.	.	TGCGCCAGCAGCCAAGATAGTACCCCCGGGGCCTACGAGCAGTACTTC	CASSQDSTPGAYEQYF
TRBV7-7	TRBJ2-1	.	.	TGTGCCAGCAGCTTAACCACGAACCCTGGTGAGCAGTTCTTC	CASSLTTNPGEQFF
TRBV4-1	TRBJ2-7	.	.	TGCGCCAGCAGCCAAGTTAGTCAGGGAATCTCCTACGAGCAGTACTTC	CASSQVSQGISYEQYF
TRBV7-2	TRBJ1-2	.	.	TGTGCCAGCAGCTCCGGGACGCTCTATGGCTACACCTTC	CASSSGTLYGYTF
TRBV27	TRBJ2-7	once	.	TGTGCCAGCAACCCAGGGGCGGGACACGGAAGCTCCTACGAGCAGTACTTC	CASNPGAGHGSSYEQYF
TRBV30	TRBJ2-5	.	.	TGTGCCTGGAGTCTGGTGGGCCGAGAGACCCAGTACTTC	CAWSLVGRETQYF
TRBV11-1	TRBJ2-5	.	TRBD1	TGTGCCAGCAGCTTGGACAGGGGAGAGACCCAGTACTTC	CASSLDRGETQYF
TRBV30	TRBJ2-1	.	TRBD2	TGTGCGAGCGGGAGTGTCTACAATGAGCAGTTCTTC	CASGSVYNEQFF
TRBV6-5	TRBJ1-2	.	.	TGTGCCAGCAGTTACGGGACGTCTGACTATGGCTACACCTTC	CASSYGTSDYGYTF
TRBV9	TRBJ2-2	.	.	TGTGCCAGCAGCGTCCAGGGTAGCACCGGGGAGCTGTTTTTT	CASSVQGSTGELFF
TRBV19	TRBJ1-5	.	.	TGTGCCAGTAAGGGCGGTGGATATGGCAATCAGCCCCAGCATTTT	CASKGGGYGNQPQHF
TRBV4-3	TRBJ1-1	many	TRBD1	TGCGCCAGCAGCCAAGATGGGACAGGTTTGACTGAAGCTTTCTTT	CASSQDGTGLTEAFF
TRBV5-5	TRBJ1-2	.	.	TGTGCCAGCAGCTTGGTTGCTTTCAGGGACGGCTACACCTTC	CASSLVAFRDGYTF
TRBV5-1	TRBJ1-1	.	TRBD1	TGCGCCAGTAGCTGGACCGGGACAGGGGACACTGAAGCTTTCTTT	CASSWTGTGDTEAFF
TRBV5-1	TRBJ2-7	.	.	TGCGCCAGCAGCCCAACCCCAGGGTTCGCCTACGAGCAGTACTTC	CASSPTPGFAYEQYF
TRBV5-4	TRBJ2-3	.	TRBD2	TGTGCCAGCAGCTTCGGACTAGCGGGAGCTGTGGGTGGCACAGATACGCAGTATTTT	CASSFGLAGAVGGTDTQYF
TRBV7-8	TRBJ2-7	once	.	TGTGCCAGCAGCGGCCGCACGGGACTGAACTCCTACGAGCAGTACTTC	CASSGRTGLNSYEQYF
TRBV7-9	TRBJ2-7	few	.	TGTGCCAGCAGCATAACAGGATACGAGCAGTACTTC	CASSITGYEQYF
TRBV4-3	TRBJ2-7	.	.	TGCGCCAGCAGCCAACTCCAATCCGGGACGGCCTCTTACGAGCAGTACTTC	CASSQLQSGTASYEQYF
TRBV30	TRBJ1-1	many	TRBD1	TGTGCCTGGAGAACAGGACTGGGACAGGGGAATACTGAAGCTTTCTTT	CAWRTGLGQGNTEAFF
TRBV15	TRBJ2-7	.	TRBD2	TGTGCCACCAGCCCTCGACTAGCGGGTTACGAGCAGTACTTC	CATSPRLAGYEQYF
TRBV30	TRBJ2-7	.	.	TGTGCCTGCGGCAGGGGGAGGGCCCTATCCGAGCAGTACTTC	CACGRGRALSEQYF
TRBV28	TRBJ2-3	.	.	TGTGCCACCGCGATTCAAACGGATACGCAGTATTTT	CATAIQTDTQYF
TRBV4-2	TRBJ1-5	few	.	TGTGCCAGCAGCCAAGATTTCGGACAGCTCAATCAGCCCCAGCATTTT	CASSQDFGQLNQPQHF
TRBV7-2	TRBJ1-5	once	.	TGTGCCAGCAGCTTAGCAGGGGGACCCCGTCAGCCCCAGCATTTT	CASSLAGGPRQPQHF
TRBV25-1	TRBJ2-5	.	TRBD1	TGTGCCCAAATAACAGGGGGCGCCCAGGAGACCCAGTACTTC	CAQITGGAQETQYF
TRBV5-6	TRBJ2-6	.	.	TGTGCCAGCAGCTTGGCCGGAGGGGCCAACGTCCTGACTTTC	CASSLAGGANVLTF
TRBV19	TRBJ2-1	.	.	TGTGCCAGTAGACCACGGGGCAGTGAATACAATGAGCAGTTCTTC	CASRPRGSEYNEQFF
TRBV4-1	TRBJ2-2	once	.	TGCGCCAGCAGCCAAGATCTGGGCGGGCGCACCGGGGAGCTGTTTTTT	CASSQDLGGRTGELFF
TRBV5-1	TRBJ1-1	.	.	TGCGCCAGCAGCTTACAGGGTCTGGGCACTGAAGCTTTCTTT	CASSLQGLGTEAFF
TRBV9	TRBJ2-4	.	TRBD1	TGTGCCAGCAGCGTAGCTCAGGGGGCGGGAAACATTCAGTACTTC	CASSVAQGAGNIQYF
TRBV28	TRBJ1-2	many	.	TGTGCCAGCAGTCCGCCGGGGGGCCCGGGGGGTGGCTACACCTTC	CASSPPGGPGGGYTF
TRBV7-3	TRBJ1-1	once	.	TGTGCCAGCAGCCTACGAGCACTGAACACTGAAGCTTTCTTT	CASSLRALNTEAFF
TRBV30	TRBJ2-7	.	TRBD1	TGTGCCTGGAACAGGGGACAAACCTACGAGCAGTACTTC	CAWNRGQTYEQYF
TRBV2	TRBJ2-3	.	.	TGTGCCAGCAGTGAGTATGGGTCAGATACGCAGTATTTT	CASSEYGSDTQYF
TRBV2	TRBJ1-2	.	.	TGTGCCAGCAGTGGGGCGGGTTCGTACTATGGCTACACCTTC	CASSGAGSYYGYTF
TRBV18	TRBJ1-1	.	.	TGTGCCAGCTCACCACAGACAGCTGACACTGAAGCTTTCTTT	CASSPQTADTEAFF
TRBV4-1	TRBJ2-2	many	.	TGCGCCAGCAGCCTTTCCTTAGGCACCGGGGAGCTGTTTTTT	CASSLSLGTGELFF
TRBV7-3	TRBJ2-7	.	.	TGTGCCAGCAGCTTAAGTTCTAATACCTACGAGCAGTACTTC	CASSLSSNTYEQYF
TRBV5-4	TRBJ2-7	.	TRBD2	TGTGCCAGCAGCCAACGGGGGGGGAGTCTCTACGAGCAGTACTTC	CASSQRGGSLYEQYF
TRBV7-6	TRBJ2-1	.	.	TGTGCCAGCAGCTCGTCGTGGGGACTGGGGGAGCAGTTCTTC	CASSSSWGLGEQFF
TRBV6-1	TRBJ2-2	.	TRBD2	TGTGCCAGCAGTGCCCAACTAGCGGAGAACACCGGGGAGCTGTTTTTT	CASSAQLAENTGELFF
TRBV6-6	TRBJ2-1	.	TRBD2	TGTGCCAGCAGTCCGACCGGGACTAGCGGGAGGGGACAGTTCTTC	CASSPTGTSGRGQFF
TRBV6-5	TRBJ2-7	.	TRBD1	TGTGCCAGCAGGCCACAGGGGGCCGTAAACGAGCAGTACTTC	CASRPQGAVNEQYF
TRBV28	TRBJ1-4	.	.	TGTGCCAGCAGTTTATCCCCAGGGAATGATGAAAAACTGTTTTTT	CASSLSPGNDEKLFF
TRBV27	TRBJ1-2	.	TRBD1	TGTGCCAGCAGTTTAGGAGGGACAGCGAGTAACTATGGCTACACCTTC	CASSLGGTASNYGYTF